The sequence of this T cell receptor beta chain was determined in a study of cytomegalovirus exposure and HLA in healthy donors. As to this clone: Its target is not known.

Trimming left V 3 bases short and J 12 bases short, with 20 bases between. The CDR3 consists of 14 residues. Germline V lookup: CDR1 GTSNPN, CDR2 SVGIG (reference sequence). Points from the study as a whole: It was 160 or so TCR beta chains that were listed as cytomegalovirus-associated. The majority of TCR sequences were rare, yet some public TCRs appeared in many donors.

Generated by immunoSEQ multiplex PCR, the TCRdb table keeps only in-frame clones and is missing some. The sample contains around 70,000 clones, roughly 95% of which appear only once. The origin of this receptor is a man in his late teens or twenties in good health and CMV-seronegative. The genes are TRBV30 and TRBJ1-4; D perhaps matches TRBD1 (5 bases). Sequenced sample: PBMCs. The DNA of the CDR3 is TGTGCCTGGAGACCAGGAGCCCCCGGGGGAGAACTGTTTTTT. Translating it yields CAWRPGAPGGELFF.